These T cell receptor beta chains were read from a single sample in a study of CD8+CD57+ T cells in acquired aplastic anemia. TCRdb fed the reads into MiXCR, producing one record per CDR3 protein. Among 200,000 to 300,000 distinct CDR3 sequences listed, 82% were seen once. The specimen was sorted CD4+, CD8+, or CD8+CD57+ T cells (not recorded which) from PBMCs. The receptors stem from a human donor with aplastic anemia. The conserved cysteine and the conserved F or W are not part of the CDR3 here.

TRBV2	11	TRBJ2-1	ASGEGRAGSLY
TRBV7-8	11	.	ASGYGGTDTQH
TRBV7-2	13	TRBJ1-1	ASSLGADGNSNAF
TRBV7-8	14	TRBJ2-1	ASSLAGGADSEDQF
TRBV7-2	14	TRBJ2-1	ASSLQTNAGKHWQF
TRBV24-1	9	TRBJ2-7	ATSDLYEQY
TRBV7-2	13	TRBJ2-7	ASSLGGGAEGEHY
TRBV5-5	15	TRBJ2-5	ASSQEKAGGEQETQY
TRBV19	12	TRBJ1-2	ASKIDGSNYGYT
TRBV2	11	TRBJ2-3	AWGDGYTDTQY
TRBV7-6	12	TRBJ2-7	ASSLVGGAGENY
TRBV12-3/TRBV12-4	13	TRBJ1-1	ASGKGAGLGTEAF
TRBV7-8	12	TRBJ2-3	ASSFPRDATTRC
TRBV11-1	13	TRBJ2-5	ASSQGHGTKETQY
TRBV2	13	TRBJ1-1	ASGEGGTDNQEAF
TRBV7-9	13	TRBJ1-1	ASSGVGGAYSAAF
TRBV7-6	13	TRBJ1-1	ASSLALGTKETAF
TRBV24-1	12	TRBJ2-7	ATSTGTAAYEQY
TRBV5-6	12	TRBJ2-5	ASSPVSEQETQY
TRBV12-3/TRBV12-4	14	TRBJ1-6	ASSQGLSSYNSPLH
TRBV7-8	10	TRBJ2-4	ASGGAANIPY
TRBV7-6	13	TRBJ1-5	ASSLAGQPETQYH
TRBV5-1	11	TRBJ2-3	ASSEVGTGEQY
TRBV15	11	TRBJ2-3	ATSPQARLTQY
TRBV11-3	13	TRBJ1-4	ASSLDPTTNEKLF
TRBV19	10	TRBJ1-2	ASSISGDGYT
TRBV9	13	TRBJ2-5	ASNLGTARNQPQY
TRBV7-9	15	TRBJ2-2	ASSLDPGAPTTGELF
TRBV12-3/TRBV12-4	9	TRBJ2-1	ASSPLGEQF